The 20 T cell receptor beta chains listed next were all sequenced from one sample in a study of blood T cell repertoires in COVID-19. Using immunoSEQ multiplex PCR, the repertoire was profiled, and TCRdb retains in-frame clones only, with some absent. The sample records roughly 250,000 clones, roughly 81% being singletons. The sequencing input was peripheral blood. The receptors here all came from a man between 45 and 60 years old with acute or convalescent COVID-19.

This sequence joins TRBV5-1 and TRBJ2-3; 7 bases are a match to TRBD2. The junction had 6 bases not matched to a gene; V was cut back by 4 bases and J by 4 bases. Germline V gene data show CDR1 as SGHRS and CDR2 as YFSETQ. The CDR3 contains 14 residues. The CDR3 coding sequence is TGCGCCAGCAGCGCGGGGAGGGGCGCAGATACGCAGTATTTT. Protein: CASSAGRGADTQYF.

The chain joins TRBV5-4 to TRBJ2-3, with 7 bases aligning to TRBD1. The V and J ends lost 7 bases and 0 bases, in that order; junction bases with no gene match: 8. The V gene's germline CDR1 is SGHNT and CDR2 YYREEE (reference sequence). The CDR3 totals 15 residues. The DNA of the CDR3 is TGTGCCAGCGGTGGACAGGACCTTAGCACAGATACGCAGTATTTT. Translation gives CASGGQDLSTDTQYF.

This clone has only one observation. The chain employs TRBV19 and TRBJ2-3, with 8 positions matching TRBD1. Germline assignment: CDR1 LNHDA and CDR2 SQIVND (reference sequence). The CDR3 totals 15 residues. V was pared by 9 bases and J by 7 bases, with 15 bases of the junction left unmatched. CDR3 in amino acids: CASREGQGGFHTQYF. CDR3 nucleotide sequence: TGTGCCAGCCGCGAAGGACAGGGTGGGTTTCATACGCAGTATTTT.

This clone is a singleton in its sample. The chain uses TRBV2 and TRBJ2-7, with TRBD1 identical over 7 bases. The CDR3 contains 14 residues. The V and J ends lost 7 bases and 4 bases, in that order; junction bases with no gene match: 10. Looked up from germline, CDR1 is SNHLY and CDR2 is FYNNEI. The CDR3 loop is CASTRDSTSYEQYF. The CDR3 region has the DNA TGTGCCAGCACCAGGGACAGTACATCGTACGAGCAGTACTTC.

With respect to this clone: Other DNA variants within this sample encode the same CDR3. This chain uses TRBV18 with TRBJ1-2, with D hard to call. Germline V gives CDR1 KGHSH, CDR2 LQKENI. The CDR3 contains 14 residues. With 0 bases removed from V and 5 bases from J, the gap between germline ends came to 10 bases. CDR3: CASSPPGGGYGYTF. CDR3 nucleotide sequence: TGTGCCAGCTCACCACCGGGCGGAGGATATGGCTACACCTTC.

The chain links TRBV5-1 to TRBJ1-1; TRBD1 matches 7 bases. With 1 base clipped from V and 8 bases from J, the junction kept 11 bases outside the gene matches. This CDR3 has 15 residues. The V gene's germline CDR1 is SGHRS and CDR2 YFSETQ. CDR3 in amino acids: CASSLSGGGVGEAFF. Here the CDR3 DNA reads TGCGCCAGCAGCTTGAGTGGAGGGGGCGTAGGGGAAGCTTTCTTT.

This chain links TRBV12-3 or TRBV12-4 with TRBJ1-2, with TRBD1 matching 9 bases. The CDR3 length is 13 residues. With V trimmed by 5 bases and J by 7 bases, 5 bases remained unmatched. CDR3 protein: CASSPGQGSGYTF. The CDR3 bases are TGTGCCAGCAGTCCGGGACAGGGCTCTGGCTACACCTTC.

V and J are TRBV19 and TRBJ1-2; 7 nucleotides align to TRBD1. The CDR3 contains 15 residues. Looked up from germline, CDR1 is LNHDA and CDR2 is SQIVND (reference sequence). Trimming cost V 5 bases and J 4 bases; bases outside gene matches: 10. CDR3 region: CASSSHGGGSYGYTF. In DNA, the CDR3 is TGTGCCAGTAGTTCCCATGGAGGGGGCAGCTATGGCTACACCTTC.

J is TRBJ1-4 and V is TRBV12-3 or TRBV12-4; maybe TRBD1 (6 bases). V lost 8 bases and J 14 bases, leaving 15 bases between the germline ends. The CDR3 sequence is 11 residues long. The CDR3 DNA reads as TGTGCCAGCGCCATACAGGGACGGCTGTTTTTT. This gives the protein CASAIQGRLFF.

This chain uses TRBV27 with TRBJ1-5; 7 positions match TRBD1. The ends lost 6 bases at V and 0 bases at J; junction bases unmatched: 5. The CDR3 length is 15 residues. Germline V CDR1 and CDR2: MNHEY, SMNVEV (reference sequence). CDR3 DNA sequence: TGTGCCAGCAGGTCGGGACAGTATAGCAATCAGCCCCAGCATTTT. Protein product: CASRSGQYSNQPQHF.

This chain links TRBV3-1 (or the pseudogene TRBV3-2) with TRBJ1-2; possibly TRBD1 for D (5 bases). Germline-derived CDR1 and CDR2 are LGHDT and YNNKEL (reference sequence). The CDR3 totals 14 residues. Deletions cut 4 bases from V and 9 bases from J, with 18 bases between. For the CDR3, the DNA is TGTGCCAGCAGCCTCCAGGGTTTGAGTTGGAGCTACACCTTC. Its translation: CASSLQGLSWSYTF.

This clone was counted a few times. The rearrangement links TRBV6-4 to TRBJ1-5; D ambiguous. V shed 6 bases and J shed 9 bases, with 6 bases lying between them. The CDR3 loop spans 10 amino acids. From germline, CDR1 is MRHNA and CDR2 SNTAGT. This chain's CDR3 is CASSSGPQHF. The CDR3 coding sequence is TGTGCCAGCAGCTCCGGGCCCCAGCATTTT.

This sequence joins TRBV19 and TRBJ2-3, with 10 nucleotides matching TRBD2. From germline, CDR1 is LNHDA and CDR2 SQIVND (reference sequence). With V trimmed by 5 bases and J by 5 bases, 10 bases remained unmatched. This CDR3 contains 16 residues. CDR3 sequence (DNA): TGTGCCAGTAGTCCCGAAGGGAGCGGGAGGGTAGATACGCAGTATTTT. Its protein is CASSPEGSGRVDTQYF.

V usage is TRBV4-1 and J usage is TRBJ1-2; TRBD1 matches at 8 bases. CDR3 length: 14 residues. V lost 1 base, J lost 8 bases, and 6 bases stayed unmatched. In germline, CDR1 is MGHRA, CDR2 YSYEKL. CDR3 in DNA: TGCGCCAGCAGCCAAGCCGGGACAGGTGACGGCTACACCTTC. It yields the protein CASSQAGTGDGYTF.

Only a few counts were recorded for this clone. The rearrangement uses TRBV30 and TRBJ2-7; no clear D. Germline loops: CDR1 GTSNPN, CDR2 SVGIG (reference sequence). V was trimmed by 0 bases and J by 5 bases, leaving 14 bases between them. The CDR3 length is 14 residues. The CDR3, as DNA: TGTGCCTGGAGTGTACTAAGAGATAGCCACGAGCAGTACTTC. Residues: CAWSVLRDSHEQYF.

The chain couples TRBV19 to TRBJ1-2; no reliable D call. The CDR3 has 13 amino acids. Trimming stripped 3 bases from V and 5 bases from J, with 10 bases between. The germline V gene has CDR1 LNHDA and CDR2 SQIVND (reference sequence). DNA of the CDR3: TGTGCCAGTAGTATTCAAGATCTATATGGCTACACCTTC. It yields the protein CASSIQDLYGYTF.

This rearrangement joins TRBV30 to TRBJ2-7; D is perhaps TRBD1 (7 bases). V lost 2 bases and J lost 0, with 11 bases in between. The CDR3 runs 14 residues. CDR1 GTSNPN and CDR2 SVGIG come from the germline V gene (reference sequence). The CDR3 here is CAWSQGGSSYEQYF. CDR3 DNA sequence: TGTGCCTGGAGTCAGGGGGGAAGCTCCTACGAGCAGTACTTC.

J is TRBJ2-7 and V is TRBV19; D is unclear. CDR1 is LNHDA and CDR2 is SQIVND in the germline V gene (reference sequence). Trimming pared 1 base from V and 3 bases from J, leaving 7 bases between. This CDR3 comprises 13 residues. CDR3: CASSIALLYEQYF. In nucleotides, the CDR3 is TGTGCCAGTAGTATAGCTTTACTCTACGAGCAGTACTTC.

This CDR3 reads CASSPDSNYGYTF. The CDR3 DNA reads TGTGCCAGCTCACCAGACAGCAACTATGGCTACACCTTC. The V call is TRBV18, the J call TRBJ1-2; possibly TRBD1 for D (5 bases). The CDR3 loop spans 13 amino acids. CDR1 and CDR2 from the germline V gene are KGHSH and LQKENI. Trimming shortened V by 2 bases and J by 2 bases, and 6 bases separated the two germline ends. The full variable domain, in which reference TRBV18 and TRBJ1-2 provide the parts outside the CDR3, is NAGVMQNPRHLVRRRGQEARLRCSPMKGHSHVYWYRQLPEEGLKFMVYLQKENIIDESGMPKERFSAEFPKEGPSILRIQQVVRGDSAAYFCASSPDSNYGYTFGSGTRLTVV.

The V call is TRBV27, the J call TRBJ1-5; TRBD1 agrees at 7 bases. Germline trimming cut 5 bases from V and 3 bases from J; bases unmatched to any gene: 10. CDR1 is MNHEY and CDR2 is SMNVEV in the germline V gene (reference sequence). This CDR3 spans 16 amino acids. The CDR3 nucleotides are TGTGCCAGCAGTGCTATATCGACAGGGTCCAATCAGCCCCAGCATTTT. The encoded protein is CASSAISTGSNQPQHF.